This is a list of T cell receptor beta chains from one sample in a study of shared clonotypes between healthy human individuals. The assay was immunoSEQ multiplex PCR, and TCRdb's table has in-frame clones only and misses some. The table includes 2 million to 2.5 million clones, around 95% detected once. The sequenced sample consisted of naive CD4+ T cells sorted from blood. Receptors originate from a man aged 18 to 30 in good health. The CDR3 runs from the conserved cysteine through the conserved F or W. A D gene is named only where the DNA matches it firmly. Clone sizes are given selectively: once, few, many, or a class where the clone is expanded.

J gene,clone size,D gene,V gene,CDR3 DNA,CDR3 protein
TRBJ2-1,.,TRBD2,TRBV10-1,TGCGCCAGCAGTGATTATAGCGGGGGATTAAGGGAGCAGTTCTTC,CASSDYSGGLREQFF
TRBJ1-5,.,.,TRBV6-5,TGTGCCAGCAGCCGCGGGAGCAATCAGCCCCAGCATTTT,CASSRGSNQPQHF
TRBJ2-5,.,TRBD2,TRBV7-6,TGTGCCAGCAGCTTAAGCGGGGCACAAGAGACCCAGTACTTC,CASSLSGAQETQYF
TRBJ1-2,.,TRBD1,TRBV28,TGTGCCAGCAGCTCCGAGACAGGGCTTGGCTACACCTTC,CASSSETGLGYTF
TRBJ2-1,.,.,TRBV30,TGTGCCTGGACAGGTTCCTACAATGAGCAGTTCTTC,CAWTGSYNEQFF
TRBJ2-1,once,TRBD2,TRBV15,TGTGCCACCAGCAGTATAGCGGGAGGCTCCTACAATGAGCAGTTCTTC,CATSSIAGGSYNEQFF
TRBJ1-1,.,.,TRBV9,TGTGCCAGCAGCGTCCAGGGGAATGTCGGCACTGAAGCTTTCTTT,CASSVQGNVGTEAFF
TRBJ1-1,.,.,TRBV6-5,TGTGCCAGCAGTTACTCGACGCAGCGTGAAGCTTTCTTT,CASSYSTQREAFF
TRBJ1-6,.,TRBD1,TRBV5-4,TGTGCCAGCAGCTTGGGGGGACAGGGGAGCTCACCCCTCCACTTT,CASSLGGQGSSPLHF
TRBJ1-1,.,.,TRBV11-2,TGTGCCAGCAGCCGGACATTCACTGAAGCTTTCTTT,CASSRTFTEAFF
TRBJ2-3,.,.,TRBV9,TGTGCCAGCAACTCTTTCGGGCCGGCAGATACGCAGTATTTT,CASNSFGPADTQYF
TRBJ2-1,.,.,TRBV15,TGTGCCACCAGCAGATCCATCCTGGTCTCCTACAATGAGCAGTTCTTC,CATSRSILVSYNEQFF
TRBJ1-2,once,.,TRBV5-6,TGTGCCAGCACCCGGGTAGGGGTCTATGGCTACACCTTC,CASTRVGVYGYTF
TRBJ1-1,.,.,TRBV5-1,TGCGCCAGCAAGGCAGGGACAATGAACACTGAAGCTTTCTTT,CASKAGTMNTEAFF
TRBJ2-5,.,TRBD2,TRBV6-5,TGTGCCAGCAGTTTCTTAGCGGGGGGGAACCAAGAGACCCAGTACTTC,CASSFLAGGNQETQYF
TRBJ2-2,.,.,TRBV5-1,TGCGCCAGCAGCCCGACACGACCGAACACCGGGGAGCTGTTTTTT,CASSPTRPNTGELFF
TRBJ2-5,.,TRBD1,TRBV9,TGTGCCAGCAGCCCCCAGGGGGCGCGACGGGAGACCCAGTACTTC,CASSPQGARRETQYF
TRBJ1-1,.,.,TRBV6-5,TGTGCCAGCAGTTATCTACGGGGGAACACTGAAGCTTTCTTT,CASSYLRGNTEAFF
TRBJ2-2,.,TRBD1,TRBV28,TGTGCCAGCAGTCCCCGGGACAGGGTGATCGCCGGGGAGCTGTTTTTT,CASSPRDRVIAGELFF
TRBJ2-3,.,.,TRBV18,TGTGCCAGCTCACCACCCTCAGATACGCAGTATTTT,CASSPPSDTQYF
TRBJ1-2,.,TRBD1,TRBV29-1,TGCAGCGCCTCGACAGGGGCCTATGGCTACACCTTC,CSASTGAYGYTF
TRBJ1-1,once,TRBD1,TRBV18,TGTGCCAGCTCACCACAAGACAGGGCCTACACTGAAGCTTTCTTT,CASSPQDRAYTEAFF
TRBJ1-2,.,TRBD1,TRBV4-1,TGCGCCAGCAGCCAAGCTGTCCAGGGGGAAGATGGCTACACCTTC,CASSQAVQGEDGYTF
TRBJ1-4,.,.,TRBV30,TGTGCCTGGAGTCTGAACTTGGGTGAAAAACTGTTTTTT,CAWSLNLGEKLFF
TRBJ2-1,.,.,TRBV10-2,TGCGCCAGCAGTGCTGGGCGGAACCCGCACAATGAGCAGTTCTTC,CASSAGRNPHNEQFF
TRBJ2-7,.,.,TRBV5-6,TGTGCCAGCAGCTTATTTTCGGGGCGGGACGAGCAGTACTTC,CASSLFSGRDEQYF
TRBJ2-7,once,.,TRBV7-2,TGTGCCAGCAGCTTTCCGGAGGGCACGGGCTACGAGCAGTACTTC,CASSFPEGTGYEQYF
TRBJ1-4,.,.,TRBV2,TGTGCCAGCAGTGAAGCTAGGTTAAATGAAAAACTGTTTTTT,CASSEARLNEKLFF
TRBJ2-2,.,TRBD2,TRBV18,TGTGCCAGCTCACCACCGATTTTGCGGGAGTGGACCGGGGAGCTGTTTTTT,CASSPPILREWTGELFF
TRBJ2-7,.,.,TRBV6-5,TGTGCCAGCAGCCCGCTCAGACCGACCTACGAGCAGTACTTC,CASSPLRPTYEQYF
TRBJ2-5,.,TRBD2,TRBV5-4,TGTGCCAGCAGCCGGACGGGAGGAGGAGAGACCCAGTACTTC,CASSRTGGGETQYF
TRBJ1-2,.,TRBD1,TRBV15,TGTGCCACCAGCGCTCGGGACAGGGATGGCTACACCTTC,CATSARDRDGYTF
TRBJ2-7,.,.,TRBV9,TGTGCCAGCAGCTTATCCGCAAGGGCTTACGAGCAGTACTTC,CASSLSARAYEQYF